The subject of this entry is one T cell receptor (beta chain). Which antigen it targets is not known. No much larger clone exists at a distance of one base, and base qualities are not known. A history of other malignancies or of prior chemotherapy or radiotherapy was absent in all patients, and node-negative disease was shown on CT and PET/CT in all patients. At each of the two time points, 5.5 to 7.5 milliliters of peripheral venous blood were collected into EDTA tubes. PBMCs were isolated by Ficoll-Paque Plus density-gradient centrifugation. Samples were stored at -80°C immediately after collection until analysis. These data are taken from a study of prognosis after radiotherapy for stage I lung cancer (dated by TCRdb to 2020 to 2022). Regarding the research as a whole: Between early 2018 and early 2019, 20 or so patients with stage I NSCLC were enrolled in Nanjing, China. There were about 13 patients with newly diagnosed primary stage I lung tumors and several patients with oligometastatic NSCLC after surgical resection of the primary tumor. Every patient was regarded as medically inoperable, because of comorbidities in 11 to 12 cases and refusal of surgery in six to eight cases. The cohort comprised 10 to 15 men and 6 or 7 women with a median age of roughly 75 years, ranging from roughly 53 to 95 years. On tumor histology, twelve patients had adenocarcinoma and 6 to 8 had squamous cell carcinoma. Using image-guided IMRT or VMAT, SBRT was delivered in 3 to 5 fractions at a biologically effective dose of at least 100 Gy. SBRT was not combined with any concurrent therapy in any patient. About 20% of the 19 patients developed distant metastases after SBRT, at a median of around seven months; the other 15 showed no significant progression. Peripheral blood TCR beta repertoires were profiled in stage I NSCLC patients before and after stereotactic body radiotherapy, and the repertoires were related to distant failure. A total of around 40 blood samples from 19 patients were sequenced, with one sample obtained before and one obtained after SBRT for each patient. What the authors observed across the whole study: Limitations of the study included a small cohort and short follow-up, and the study findings need independent validation. After SBRT, the count of unique TCR clones dropped from a median of approximately 10,000 beforehand to some 7,000 afterward (Wilcoxon paired P=0.011). Post-SBRT Shannon entropy and its change from baseline were lower in patients who developed distant metastases; baseline Shannon entropy was not associated with metastases. No adjustment for multiple comparisons was applied to any of the reported P values. Tumor specificity of expanded TCR clones was not determined. Differences by metastasis status were reportedly seen in TRBV and TRBJ usage frequencies, involving two V genes at baseline and, after SBRT, several V genes and two J genes.

Two rounds of multiplex PCR on genomic DNA were used to amplify the TCR beta CDR3 region. In the first round of PCR, primers specific to each TRBV and TRBJ gene were used, and the primer sequences are filed in Chinese patent CN105087789A. The second PCR round used universal primers. The Roche High Pure PCR Template Preparation Kit was used to extract genomic DNA from frozen PBMCs. An Illumina HiSeq 3000 was used to sequence the libraries paired-end with 151 bp reads. On the authors' methods: Raw reads lacking the multiplex PCR primer sequences were removed with CutAdapt. PEAR was used to merge high-quality paired reads into contigs. TRB V, D and J gene segments were assigned to each contig with MiXCR by alignment to reference sequences. CDR3 sequences were clustered by base quality and sequence similarity to remove sequencing errors. Diversity was measured as Shannon entropy normalized by the natural log of productive TCR sequence number. Clonality was defined as one minus Shannon entropy divided by the natural log of the number of unique clonotypes. Using the Youden index from ROC curves, the researchers picked the repertoire-metric cut-offs for progression-free survival, and all analyses were carried out in R 3.5.3. The public sequencing data were trimmed at Q25 with fastp and processed into clonotypes with MiXCR by TCRdb, which kept only in-frame beta chains. Duplicate CDR3 protein sequences are folded into a single record with the most common DNA and genes. TCRdb's processing, not the authors' own work, is the source of the V and J calls. The sample has around 16,000 distinct CDR3 sequences on record, under 50% of them singletons. The leading ten clones occupy about 40% of the sample.

The receptor was isolated from a donor aged 50 or older with non-small cell lung cancer. The sample was PBMCs, taken before or after stereotactic body radiation therapy (not recorded which).

The CDR3 region has the sequence CASTPSGGMNTGELFF. The nucleotide sequence is TGTGCCAGCACCCCGTCGGGGGGGATGAACACCGGGGAGCTGTTTTTT. Rearrangement joined TRBV7-9 to TRBJ2-2; TRBD2 agrees with 8 junctional bases. From cysteine to phenylalanine, the CDR3 is 16 amino acids long. The entry retains the CDR3 DNA only, 48 bases that are in frame from base 1. V is cut back by 7 bases and J by 1 base, with 8 bases in the junction unmatched. CDR1 and CDR2 are read off the germline V gene (reference sequence) as SEHNR and FQNEAQ. When the CDR3 is completed using the reference TRBV7-9 and TRBJ2-2 genes on either side, the full variable domain is DTGVSQNPRHKITKRGQNVTFRCDPISEHNRLYWYRQTLGQGPEFLTYFQNEAQLEKSRLLSDRFSAERPKGSFSTLEIQRTEQGDSAMYLCASTPSGGMNTGELFFGEGSRLTVL.